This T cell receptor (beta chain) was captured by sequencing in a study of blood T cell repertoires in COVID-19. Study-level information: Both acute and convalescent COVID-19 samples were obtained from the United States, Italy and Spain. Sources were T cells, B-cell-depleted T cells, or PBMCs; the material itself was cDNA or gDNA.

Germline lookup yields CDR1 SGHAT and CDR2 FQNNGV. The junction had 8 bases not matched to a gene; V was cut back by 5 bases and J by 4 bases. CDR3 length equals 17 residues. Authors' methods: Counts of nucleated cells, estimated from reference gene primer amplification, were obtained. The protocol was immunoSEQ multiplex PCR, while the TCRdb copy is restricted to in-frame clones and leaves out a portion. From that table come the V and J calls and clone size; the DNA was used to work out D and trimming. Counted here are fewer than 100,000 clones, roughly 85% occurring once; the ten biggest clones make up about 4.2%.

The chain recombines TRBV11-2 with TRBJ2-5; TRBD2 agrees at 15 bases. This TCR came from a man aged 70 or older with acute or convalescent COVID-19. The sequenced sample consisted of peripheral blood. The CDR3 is CASSLRTSGGARETQYF. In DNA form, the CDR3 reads TGTGCCAGCAGCCTTAGGACTAGCGGGGGGGCCAGAGAGACCCAGTACTTC.